These 23 T cell receptor beta chains came from one sample sequenced in a study of CD8 T cells in ankylosing spondylitis. Using its own MiXCR run on the 5' RACE reads, TCRdb lists one record per CDR3 protein. The data show 150,000 to 200,000 distinct CDR3 sequences, 30% to 35% seen once. The source material was synovial fluid, either unsorted or a sorted T cell fraction (not recorded which). These receptors were collected from a male donor with ankylosing spondylitis.

This clonotype was seen more than once but under ten times. The CDR3 protein is CASNQRLGLINSYNEQFF. The CDR3 nucleotides read TGTGCCAGCAACCAGCGGTTAGGTCTCATTAACTCCTACAATGAGCAGTTCTTC. The genes are TRBV11-2 and TRBJ2-1, with D perhaps matching TRBD2 (5 bases). The CDR3 contains 18 residues. CDR1 and CDR2 from the germline V gene are SGHAT and FQNNGV. V was cut by 7 bases and J by 0 bases, with 22 bases left in between.

The genes are TRBV13 and TRBJ2-3; TRBD1 matches at 7 bases. V trimming: 2 bases; J trimming: 4 bases; junction bases outside the gene matches: 3. The germline V gene encodes CDR1 PRHDT and CDR2 FYEKMQ (reference sequence). CDR3 length: 14 residues. The CDR3 DNA follows: TGTGCCAGCAGCTTACCAGGGGGTGCAGATACGCAGTATTTT. This encodes CASSLPGGADTQYF.

This clonotype was observed at least ten times. The V gene is TRBV12-3 or TRBV12-4, the J gene TRBJ1-5, with D tentatively TRBD1 (6 bases). Deletions cut 5 bases from V and 7 bases from J, with 15 bases between. The CDR3 spans 14 residues. For the CDR3, the DNA is TGTGCCAGCAGTGGGGGGGGCGCGGGACAGCCCCAGCATTTT. It translates to CASSGGGAGQPQHF.

This clonotype was counted ten times or more. This rearrangement joins TRBV20-1 to TRBJ1-1; 12 nucleotides align to TRBD1. Germline lookup yields CDR1 DFQATT and CDR2 SNEGSKA (reference sequence). This CDR3 contains 16 residues. Losses at the gene ends were 1 base for V and 1 base for J; bases not matched to a gene: 4. CDR3: CSARGGQGAWNTEAFF. CDR3 nucleotide sequence: TGCAGTGCTAGAGGGGGACAGGGGGCATGGAACACTGAAGCTTTCTTT.

In the case of this clonotype: A much larger clone is a single base away; this may be a read error. The V call is TRBV6-1, the J call TRBJ2-6, with a weak D call TRBD2 (5 bases). Trimming removed 7 bases from V and 0 bases from J, with 10 bases in between. Per germline, CDR1 MNHNS and CDR2 SASEGT. The CDR3 consists of 15 residues. CDR3 region: CASTRGFSGANVLTF. Written as DNA, the CDR3 is TGTGCCAGCACCCGGGGATTCTCTGGGGCCAACGTCCTGACTTTC.

The J gene is TRBJ1-6, the V gene TRBV3-1; the D is unclear. Trimming removed 0 bases at V and 3 bases at J, with 12 bases between. Per the germline V gene, CDR1 is LGHDT and CDR2 is YNNKEL (reference sequence). The length of the CDR3 is 17 residues. The CDR3 is CASSQDYAVNYNSPLHF. The CDR3 DNA reads TGTGCCAGCAGCCAAGATTATGCCGTCAACTATAATTCACCCCTCCACTTT.

This clonotype was seen many times. The V call is TRBV20-1, the J call TRBJ1-1; possible D gene TRBD1, 5 bases. This CDR3 has 15 amino acids. V was pared by 1 base and J by 2 bases, with 14 bases between. CDR1 is DFQATT, CDR2 SNEGSKA, per germline (reference sequence). The chain's CDR3 is CSARAGSSYNTEAFF. The CDR3 DNA follows: TGCAGTGCTAGAGCAGGGTCCTCCTACAACACTGAAGCTTTCTTT.

The genes are TRBV7-9 and TRBJ1-4; 7 bases fit TRBD1. The CDR3 runs 17 residues. The trim removed 4 bases at V and 3 bases at J, leaving 11 bases unmatched. Germline values: CDR1 SEHNR, CDR2 FQNEAQ (reference sequence). CDR3 coding DNA: TGTGCCAGCAGCTCGGGGGACAGAAGTTCATCTAATGAAAAACTGTTTTTT. Translation gives CASSSGDRSSSNEKLFF. The complete variable domain, with remaining parts taken from reference TRBV7-9 and TRBJ1-4, reads DTGVSQNPRHKITKRGQNVTFRCDPISEHNRLYWYRQTLGQGPEFLTYFQNEAQLEKSRLLSDRFSAERPKGSFSTLEIQRTEQGDSAMYLCASSSGDRSSSNEKLFFGSGTQLSVL.

This chain links TRBV6-1 with TRBJ1-5, with D unresolved. The germline gives CDR1 MNHNS, CDR2 SASEGT. V dropped 2 bases and J dropped 3 bases, with 14 bases sitting between them. This CDR3 comprises 16 residues. The CDR3 here is CASSEFLGRNNQPQHF. DNA for the CDR3: TGTGCCAGCAGTGAATTCTTAGGGCGGAACAATCAGCCCCAGCATTTT.

This clonotype was counted between two and nine times. The J gene is TRBJ2-7, the V gene TRBV12-3 or TRBV12-4, with D possibly TRBD1 on 5 matching bases. There are 12 residues in the CDR3. V lost 5 bases and J lost 7, with 12 bases in between. CDR3 nucleotide sequence: TGTGCCAGCAGTACGCAGGGTGGTGAGCAGTACTTC. Translating it yields CASSTQGGEQYF.

Notes on this clonotype: An end of the junction does not agree with germline; a read error may underlie this. The chain combines TRBV20-1 with TRBJ2-4; D uncertain. The germline V gene encodes CDR1 DFQATT and CDR2 SNEGSKA (reference sequence). This CDR3 is 13 amino acids long. The CDR3 DNA reads TGCAGTGCCGAGGACGACGTGAAAAACATTCGGTACTTC. Protein sequence: CSAEDDVKNIRYF.

This clonotype has more than one count but fewer than ten. The chain employs TRBV3-1 and TRBJ2-7; the D call may be TRBD1 or TRBD2 (6 bases each). The CDR3 contains 14 residues. Trimming pared 8 bases from V and 1 base from J, leaving 15 bases between. Germline V gives CDR1 LGHDT, CDR2 YNNKEL (reference sequence). DNA for the CDR3: TGTGCCAGCGGGGGGCCCAAGCCATCCTACGAGCAGTACTTC. This translates into CASGGPKPSYEQYF.

The CDR3 DNA reads TGTGCCACCAGCAGGCGGGGTACAGGGGCCAGCACAGATACGCAGTATTTT. It codes for CATSRRGTGASTDTQYF. V and J are TRBV15 and TRBJ2-3; TRBD1 might be the D (7 bases). Trimming took off 3 bases at V and 0 bases at J, with 16 bases between the two ends. The length of the CDR3 is 17 residues. Germline V lookup: CDR1 LNHNV, CDR2 YYDKDF (reference sequence).

This clonotype was found many times. This chain links TRBV11-2 with TRBJ2-1; perhaps TRBD2 as D (5 bases). The germline V and J ends were trimmed by 0 bases and 0 bases, with 6 bases remaining between them. Germline CDR1 reads SGHAT; CDR2 reads FQNNGV. The CDR3 runs to 15 residues. The CDR3 spells CASSLEGSSYNEQFF. CDR3 coding DNA: TGTGCCAGCAGCTTAGAGGGGAGCTCCTACAATGAGCAGTTCTTC.

The chain carries TRBV19 and TRBJ2-1; TRBD2 matches at 11 bases. Germline CDR1 is LNHDA and CDR2 is SQIVND (reference sequence). The CDR3 loop spans 18 amino acids. The V gene end was trimmed by 6 bases and the J gene end by 0 bases; junction bases not matched to a gene: 10. CDR3 nucleotides: TGTGCCAGTAGAAGGGAGACTAGCGGGACGAGCTCCTACAATGAGCAGTTCTTC. As protein: CASRRETSGTSSYNEQFF.

This clonotype occurred many times. The chain joins TRBV4-2 to TRBJ2-7, with 7 positions matching TRBD2. Trimming at V came to 8 bases and at J to 1 base, leaving 5 bases not matched to a gene. Germline V CDR1 and CDR2: LGHNA, YNFKEQ. The length of the CDR3 is 13 residues. For the CDR3, the DNA is TGTGCCAGCGCGCGGGGGATATCCTACGAGCAGTACTTC. Its translation: CASARGISYEQYF.

This clonotype was detected only a few times. V gene TRBV6-1 combines with J gene TRBJ2-6, with TRBD1 matching 8 bases. The length of the CDR3 is 17 residues. Trimming cost V 7 bases and J 0 bases; bases outside gene matches: 8. Germline CDR1 is MNHNS and CDR2 is SASEGT. CDR3 coding DNA: TGTGCCAGCACCCAAGGGACAGGCAACTCTGGGGCCAACGTCCTGACTTTC. Encoded protein: CASTQGTGNSGANVLTF.

The V call is TRBV5-6, the J call TRBJ2-7; 10 nucleotides align to TRBD1. V gave up 3 bases and J gave up 2 bases; unmatched junction bases: 5. The CDR3 is 15 amino acids. Germline lookup yields CDR1 SGHDT and CDR2 YYEEEE. This CDR3 reads CASSSGTGAPYEQYF. CDR3 nucleotide sequence: TGTGCCAGCAGCTCCGGGACAGGGGCACCCTACGAGCAGTACTTC.

This rearrangement joins TRBV30 to TRBJ1-4; D is unclear. V was clipped by 2 bases and J by 8 bases, with 18 bases between them. From germline, CDR1 is GTSNPN and CDR2 SVGIG (reference sequence). The CDR3 is 15 residues long. CDR3 residues: CAWSLPLPNGEKLFF. DNA for the CDR3: TGTGCCTGGAGTCTCCCTCTCCCAAACGGGGAAAAACTGTTTTTT.

The J gene is TRBJ1-1, the V gene TRBV7-2; D remains ambiguous. Trimming removed 2 bases at V and 1 base at J, with 11 bases between. Germline assignment: CDR1 SGHTA and CDR2 FQGNSA. CDR3 length equals 15 residues. CDR3 coding DNA: TGTGCCAGCAGCTTAAGGAGCACCACGAACACTGAAGCTTTCTTT. Its translation is CASSLRSTTNTEAFF.

The gene calls are TRBV4-1 and TRBJ2-3, with a weak D call TRBD2 (6 bases). Trimming took 0 bases from V and 3 from J, leaving 13 bases between them. The CDR3 totals 16 residues. Germline CDR1 is MGHRA and CDR2 is YSYEKL. Here the CDR3 DNA reads TGCGCCAGCAGCCAAGAGCAGGTCGGGGGAACAGATACGCAGTATTTT. Protein sequence: CASSQEQVGGTDTQYF.

The sample holds a few counts of this clonotype. This chain uses TRBV6-1 with TRBJ1-3; TRBD1 is a possible D gene (5 bases). Germline V gene lookup returns CDR1 MNHNS and CDR2 SASEGT. The CDR3 is made up of 17 amino acids. The germline V and J ends were trimmed by 5 bases and 2 bases, with 19 bases remaining between them. In nucleotides, the CDR3 is TGTGCCAGCAGTCGCTGGGTCCAAGGGGTTCCTGGAAACACCATATATTTT. This encodes CASSRWVQGVPGNTIYF.

J is TRBJ2-7 and V is TRBV6-5, with 11 bases that match TRBD2. Germline CDR1 is MNHEY and CDR2 is SVGAGI. The CDR3 runs to 15 residues. The J segment lost 4 bases and the V segment lost 2 bases, leaving 4 bases of the junction unmatched. DNA for the CDR3: TGTGCCAGCAGTTACAGGTCTAGCGGGGGGTACGAGCAGTACTTC. Translation gives CASSYRSSGGYEQYF.